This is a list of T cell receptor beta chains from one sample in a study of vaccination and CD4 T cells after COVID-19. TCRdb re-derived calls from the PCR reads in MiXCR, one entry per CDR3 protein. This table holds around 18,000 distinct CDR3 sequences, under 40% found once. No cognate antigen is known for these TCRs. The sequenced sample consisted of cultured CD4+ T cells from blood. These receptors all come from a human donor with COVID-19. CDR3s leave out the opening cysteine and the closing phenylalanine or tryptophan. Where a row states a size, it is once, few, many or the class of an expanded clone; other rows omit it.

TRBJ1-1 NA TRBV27 ASSLSGGTEAF
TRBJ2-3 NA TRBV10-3 AIRDWDTDTQY
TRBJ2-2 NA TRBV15 ATSGSLSGELL
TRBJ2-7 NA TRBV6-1 ASSPPPTRSHEQY
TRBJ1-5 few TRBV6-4 ASSKERGNQPQH
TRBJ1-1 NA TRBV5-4 ASRPGQGSTEAF
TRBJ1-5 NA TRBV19 ASSIEGQGNQPQH
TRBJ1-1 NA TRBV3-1 ASSQVGRATVEAF
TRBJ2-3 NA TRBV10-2 ASSPFTDTQY
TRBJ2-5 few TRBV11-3 ASSFMKETQY
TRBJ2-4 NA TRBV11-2 ASSNPTKGKNIQY
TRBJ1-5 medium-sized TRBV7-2 ASSLAGYSNQPQH
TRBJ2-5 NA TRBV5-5 ASSLVQGRFSVETQY
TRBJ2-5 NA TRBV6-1 ASSPRTSGGHNFRETQY
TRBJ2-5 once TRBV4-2 ASSYYGTSETETQY
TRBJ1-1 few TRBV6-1 ASSPGVGGEAF
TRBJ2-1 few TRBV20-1 SAGRQRGGNEQF
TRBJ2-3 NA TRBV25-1 ASSAGLTDTQY
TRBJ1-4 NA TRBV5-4 ASSPGGPGLNEKLF
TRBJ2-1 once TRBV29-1 SVVGGGDSYNEQF
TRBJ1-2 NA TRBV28 ATHNGYT
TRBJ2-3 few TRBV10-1 ASSESGYDTQY
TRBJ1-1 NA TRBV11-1 ASTKDRLEAAF
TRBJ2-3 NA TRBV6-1 ASSPARHQGTDTQY
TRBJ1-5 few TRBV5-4 ASSSDRGFNQPQH
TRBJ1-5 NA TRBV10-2 ASSEGDRALPQH
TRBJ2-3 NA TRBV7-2 ASSLTSYTDTQY
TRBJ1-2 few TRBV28 ASRKGLIYGYT
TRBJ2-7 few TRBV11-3 ASLGGGAQEQY
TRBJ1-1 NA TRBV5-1 ASSFRDEAF
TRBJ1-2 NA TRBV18 ASSPWEGDYGYT
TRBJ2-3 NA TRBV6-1 ASNQRGTDTQY
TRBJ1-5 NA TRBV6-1 ASSRTGRGNQPQH
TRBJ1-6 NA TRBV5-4 ASSRGSSRALH
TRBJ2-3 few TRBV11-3 ASSLDSAPTSGHADTQY
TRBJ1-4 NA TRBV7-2 ASRPTFATNEKLF
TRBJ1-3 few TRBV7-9 ASSDRGAGNTIY
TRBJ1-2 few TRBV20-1 SARPTGTSGGYT
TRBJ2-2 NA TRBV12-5 ASGWGGVAGELF
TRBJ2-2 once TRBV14 ASSQGRYTGELF